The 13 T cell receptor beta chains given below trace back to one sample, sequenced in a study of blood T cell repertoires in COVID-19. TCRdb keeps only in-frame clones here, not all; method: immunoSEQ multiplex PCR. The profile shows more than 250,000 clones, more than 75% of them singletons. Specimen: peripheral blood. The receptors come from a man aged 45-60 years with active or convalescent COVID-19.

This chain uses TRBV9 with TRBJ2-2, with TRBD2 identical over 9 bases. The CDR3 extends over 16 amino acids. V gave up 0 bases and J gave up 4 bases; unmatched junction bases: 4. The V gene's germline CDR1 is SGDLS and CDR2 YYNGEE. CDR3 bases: TGTGCCAGCAGCGTAGGGCTAGCGGGAATCACCGGGGAGCTGTTTTTT. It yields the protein CASSVGLAGITGELFF.

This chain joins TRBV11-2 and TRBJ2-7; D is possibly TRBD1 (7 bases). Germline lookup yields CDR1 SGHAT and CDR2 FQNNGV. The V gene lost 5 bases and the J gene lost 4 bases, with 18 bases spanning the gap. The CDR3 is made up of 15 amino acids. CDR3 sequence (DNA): TGTGCCAGCAGCCCAAGAAGCAGGGGGGAGTACGAGCAGTACTTC. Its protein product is CASSPRSRGEYEQYF.

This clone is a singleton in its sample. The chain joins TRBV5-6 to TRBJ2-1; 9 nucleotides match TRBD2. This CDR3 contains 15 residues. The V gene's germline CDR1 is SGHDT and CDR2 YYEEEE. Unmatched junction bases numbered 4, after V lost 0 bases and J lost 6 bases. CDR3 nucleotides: TGTGCCAGCAGCTTGGAAGCGGGAGGCTCCAATGAGCAGTTCTTC. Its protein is CASSLEAGGSNEQFF.

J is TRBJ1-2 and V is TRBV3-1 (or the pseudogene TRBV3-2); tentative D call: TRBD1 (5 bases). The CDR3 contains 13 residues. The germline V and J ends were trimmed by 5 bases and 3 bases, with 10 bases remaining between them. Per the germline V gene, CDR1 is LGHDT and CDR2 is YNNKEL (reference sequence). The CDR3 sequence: CASSSGMDYGYTF. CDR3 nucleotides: TGTGCCAGCAGCTCAGGGATGGACTATGGCTACACCTTC.

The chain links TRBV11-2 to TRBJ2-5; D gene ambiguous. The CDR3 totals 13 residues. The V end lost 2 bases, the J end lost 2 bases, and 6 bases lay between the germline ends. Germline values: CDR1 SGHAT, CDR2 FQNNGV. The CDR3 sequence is CASSLQRQETQYF. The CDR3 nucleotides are TGTGCCAGCAGCTTACAGCGACAAGAGACCCAGTACTTC.

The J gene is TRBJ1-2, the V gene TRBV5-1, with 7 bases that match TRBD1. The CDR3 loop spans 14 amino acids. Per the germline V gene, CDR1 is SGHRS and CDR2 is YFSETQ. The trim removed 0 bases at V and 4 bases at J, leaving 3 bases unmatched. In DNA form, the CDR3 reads TGCGCCAGCAGCTTGGACAGGGGAATCTATGGCTACACCTTC. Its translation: CASSLDRGIYGYTF.

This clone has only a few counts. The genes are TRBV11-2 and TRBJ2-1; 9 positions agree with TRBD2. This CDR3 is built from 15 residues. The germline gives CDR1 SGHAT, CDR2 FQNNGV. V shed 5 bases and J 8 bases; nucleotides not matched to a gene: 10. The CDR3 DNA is TGTGCCAGCAGCCCTGGTGCGGGAGGGCCTGATGAGCAGTTCTTC. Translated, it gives CASSPGAGGPDEQFF.

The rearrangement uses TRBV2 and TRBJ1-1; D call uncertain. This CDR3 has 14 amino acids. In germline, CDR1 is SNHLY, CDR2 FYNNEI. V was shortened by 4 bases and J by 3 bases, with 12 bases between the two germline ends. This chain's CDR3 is CASSVDGMDTEAFF. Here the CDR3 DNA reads TGTGCCAGCAGTGTCGACGGGATGGACACTGAAGCTTTCTTT. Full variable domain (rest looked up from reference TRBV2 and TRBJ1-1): EPEVTQTPSHQVTQMGQEVILRCVPISNHLYFYWYRQILGQKVEFLVSFYNNEISEKSEIFDDQFSVERPDGSNFTLKIRSTKLEDSAMYFCASSVDGMDTEAFFGQGTRLTVV.

The chain's CDR3 is CASNPPAGEAFF. The DNA for the CDR3 is TGTGCCAGCAACCCCCCGGCAGGGGAGGCTTTCTTT. The V call is TRBV14, the J call TRBJ1-1; weak D call: TRBD1 (6 bases). The CDR3 is made up of 12 amino acids. Germline assignment: CDR1 SGHDN and CDR2 FVKESK. The ends were cut back, 7 bases at V and 11 bases at J, with 17 bases in the middle. The complete variable domain, with remaining parts taken from reference TRBV14 and TRBJ1-1, reads EAGVTQFPSHSVIEKGQTVTLRCDPISGHDNLYWYRRVMGKEIKFLLHFVKESKQDESGMPNNRFLAERTGGTYSTLKVQPAELEDSGVYFCASNPPAGEAFFGQGTRLTVV.

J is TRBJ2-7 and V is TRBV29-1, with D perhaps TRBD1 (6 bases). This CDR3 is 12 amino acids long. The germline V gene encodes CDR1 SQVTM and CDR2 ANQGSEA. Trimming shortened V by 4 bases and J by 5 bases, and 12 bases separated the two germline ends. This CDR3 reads CSVARGWDEQYF. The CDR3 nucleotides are TGCAGCGTTGCCAGGGGATGGGACGAGCAGTACTTC.

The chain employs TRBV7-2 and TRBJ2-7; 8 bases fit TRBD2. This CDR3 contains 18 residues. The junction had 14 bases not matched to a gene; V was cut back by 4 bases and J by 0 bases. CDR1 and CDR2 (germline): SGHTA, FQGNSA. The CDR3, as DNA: TGTGCCAGCAGCTCAACACTAGCGGCTCATTCAAGCTCCTACGAGCAGTACTTC. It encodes CASSSTLAAHSSSYEQYF.

CDR3 in amino acids: CASIHRRSYEQYF. In DNA form, the CDR3 reads TGCGCCAGCATACACAGGCGATCCTACGAGCAGTACTTC. This rearrangement joins TRBV5-1 to TRBJ2-7, with D maybe TRBD1 (5 bases). The CDR3 is made up of 13 amino acids. Germline CDR1 SGHRS, CDR2 YFSETQ. V lost 6 bases, J lost 1 base, and 11 bases lay in between.

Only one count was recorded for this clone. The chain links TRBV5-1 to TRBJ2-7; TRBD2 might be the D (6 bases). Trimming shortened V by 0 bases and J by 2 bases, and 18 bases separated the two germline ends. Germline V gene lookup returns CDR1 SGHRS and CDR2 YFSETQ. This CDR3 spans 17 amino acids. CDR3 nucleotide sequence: TGCGCCAGCAGCTTGGGGCTATGGGGAGGCCCTGCCTACGAGCAGTACTTC. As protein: CASSLGLWGGPAYEQYF.